Given below is one TCR beta chain in context. The CDR3 is made up of 12 amino acids. Germline lookup yields CDR1 MDHEN and CDR2 SYDVKM. The V and J ends lost 7 bases and 7 bases respectively, with 11 bases between them. The data derive from a study of blood T cell repertoires in COVID-19. Measured with immunoSEQ multiplex PCR; TCRdb has only the in-frame clones, and not every one. Of 390,000 or so clones in the sample, around 87% were seen once. V and J are TRBV28 and TRBJ1-5; D ambiguous. Material for sequencing was PBMCs or T cells enriched from blood (not recorded which). This sequence originates from a woman between 50 and 59 years old who had recovered from COVID-19. This chain's CDR3 is CASTSAAQPQHF. In nucleotides, the CDR3 is TGTGCCAGCACTAGTGCTGCGCAGCCCCAGCATTTT.